Presented here are 5 T cell receptor beta chains from one specimen sequenced in a study of blood T cells in healthy people across ages. Alongside a J-beta primer mix, a sample-barcoded 5' primer served in a second PCR lasting roughly 7 to 11 cycles. Each CDR3 protein gets one entry after TCRdb re-called the 5' RACE reads with MiXCR. The sample consists of 800,000 to 950,000 distinct CDR3 sequences, approximately 49% of them appearing once. Sequencing input: blood. These receptors all come from a man aged 25-45 years in good health.

This clonotype was counted between two and nine times. The chain uses TRBV28 and TRBJ2-3; D is possibly TRBD2 (6 bases). The germline gives CDR1 MDHEN, CDR2 SYDVKM. The CDR3 totals 16 residues. The ends were cut back, 6 bases at V and 0 bases at J, with 16 bases in the middle. Written as DNA, the CDR3 is TGTGCCAGCAGGCTTCCGGGGGATGTTAGCACAGATACGCAGTATTTT. It is translated as CASRLPGDVSTDTQYF.

The table lists this clonotype with a few counts. The chain carries TRBV4-2 and TRBJ2-3, with 8 bases matching TRBD1. The CDR3 has 14 amino acids. V shed 3 bases and J 6 bases; nucleotides not matched to a gene: 5. The germline gives CDR1 LGHNA, CDR2 YNFKEQ. The CDR3 here is CASSQRDRGDTQYF. For the CDR3, the DNA is TGTGCCAGCAGCCAGCGCGACAGGGGCGATACGCAGTATTTT.

The chain joins TRBV10-3 to TRBJ2-2; D possibly corresponds to TRBD1 (6 bases). The CDR3 is 16 residues long. Trimming removed 6 bases at V and 1 base at J, with 15 bases between. Germline CDR1 and CDR2: ENHRY and SYGVKD. The CDR3 DNA sequence: TGTGCCATCAGGGCCTCCGGGACACGGAACACCGGGGAGCTGTTTTTT. Encoded protein: CAIRASGTRNTGELFF.

The sample holds a few counts of this clonotype. This chain uses TRBV29-1 with TRBJ2-1, with D tentatively TRBD1 or TRBD2 (5 bases each). V lost 7 bases, J lost 8 bases, and 15 bases lay in between. Germline values: CDR1 SQVTM, CDR2 ANQGSEA. The CDR3 loop spans 12 amino acids. The CDR3 coding sequence is TGCAGCGGGGCAGAGGGGCCCCATGAGCAGTTCTTC. It encodes CSGAEGPHEQFF.

This clonotype appeared many times. The chain couples TRBV12-3 or TRBV12-4 to TRBJ1-2; 7 bases are a match to TRBD1. The J segment lost 1 base and the V segment lost 7 bases, leaving 3 bases of the junction unmatched. The CDR3 loop spans 13 amino acids. CDR3 residues: CASTRQGNYGYTF. Written as DNA, the CDR3 is TGTGCCAGCACCCGACAGGGTAACTATGGCTACACCTTC.